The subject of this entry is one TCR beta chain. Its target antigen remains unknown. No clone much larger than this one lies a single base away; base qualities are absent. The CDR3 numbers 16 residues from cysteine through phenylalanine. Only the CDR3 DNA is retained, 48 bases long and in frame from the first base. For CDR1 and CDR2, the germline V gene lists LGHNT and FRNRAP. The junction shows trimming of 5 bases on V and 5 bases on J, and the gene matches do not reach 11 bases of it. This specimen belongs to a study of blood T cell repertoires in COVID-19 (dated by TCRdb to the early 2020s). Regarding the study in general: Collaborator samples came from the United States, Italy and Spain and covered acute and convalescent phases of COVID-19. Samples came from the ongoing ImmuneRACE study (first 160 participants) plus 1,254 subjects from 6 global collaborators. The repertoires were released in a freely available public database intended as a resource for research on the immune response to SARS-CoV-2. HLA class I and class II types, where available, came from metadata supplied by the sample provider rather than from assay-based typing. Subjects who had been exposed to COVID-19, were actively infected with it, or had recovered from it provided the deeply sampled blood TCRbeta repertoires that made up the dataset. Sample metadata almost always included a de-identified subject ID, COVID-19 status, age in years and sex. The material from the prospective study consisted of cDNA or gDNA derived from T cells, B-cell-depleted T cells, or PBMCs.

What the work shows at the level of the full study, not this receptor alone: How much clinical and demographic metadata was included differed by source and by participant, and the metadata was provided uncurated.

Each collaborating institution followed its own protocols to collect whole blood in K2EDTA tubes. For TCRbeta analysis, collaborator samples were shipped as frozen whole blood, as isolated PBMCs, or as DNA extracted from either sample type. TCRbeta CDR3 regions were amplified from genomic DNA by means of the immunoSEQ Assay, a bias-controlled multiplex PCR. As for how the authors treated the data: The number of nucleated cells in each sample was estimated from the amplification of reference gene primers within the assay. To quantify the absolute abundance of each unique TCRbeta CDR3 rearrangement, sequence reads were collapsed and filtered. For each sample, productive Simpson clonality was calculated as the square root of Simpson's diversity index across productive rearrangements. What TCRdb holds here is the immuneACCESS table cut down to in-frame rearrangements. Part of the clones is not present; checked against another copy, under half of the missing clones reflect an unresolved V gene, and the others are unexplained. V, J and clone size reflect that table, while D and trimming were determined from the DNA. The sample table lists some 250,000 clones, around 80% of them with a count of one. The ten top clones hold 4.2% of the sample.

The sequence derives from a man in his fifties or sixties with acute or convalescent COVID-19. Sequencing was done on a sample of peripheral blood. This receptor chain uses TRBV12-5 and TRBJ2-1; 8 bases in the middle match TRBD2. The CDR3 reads CASGTLAGQTNNEQFF. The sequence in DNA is TGTGCTAGTGGTACATTAGCGGGACAAACCAACAATGAGCAGTTCTTC.